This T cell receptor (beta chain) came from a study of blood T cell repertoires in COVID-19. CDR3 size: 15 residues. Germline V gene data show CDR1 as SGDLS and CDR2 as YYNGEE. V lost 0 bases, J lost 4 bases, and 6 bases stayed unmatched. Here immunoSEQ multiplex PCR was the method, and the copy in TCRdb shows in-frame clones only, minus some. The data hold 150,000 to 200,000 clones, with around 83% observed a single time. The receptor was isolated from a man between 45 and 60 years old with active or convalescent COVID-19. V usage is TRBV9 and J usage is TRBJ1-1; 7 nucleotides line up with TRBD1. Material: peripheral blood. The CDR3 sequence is CASSVGQGRGTEAFF. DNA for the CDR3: TGTGCCAGCAGCGTAGGACAGGGAAGGGGCACTGAAGCTTTCTTT.